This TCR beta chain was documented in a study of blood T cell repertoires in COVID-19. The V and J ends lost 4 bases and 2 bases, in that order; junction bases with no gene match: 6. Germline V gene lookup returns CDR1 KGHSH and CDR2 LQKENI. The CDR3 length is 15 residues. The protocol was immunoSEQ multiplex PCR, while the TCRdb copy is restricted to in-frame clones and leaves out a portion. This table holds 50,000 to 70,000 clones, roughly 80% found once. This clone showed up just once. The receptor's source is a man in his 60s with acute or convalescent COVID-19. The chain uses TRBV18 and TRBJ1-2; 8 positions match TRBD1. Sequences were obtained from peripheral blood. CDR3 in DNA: TGTGCCAGCTCACTTGAACAGGGGGGGAACTATGGCTACACCTTC. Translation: CASSLEQGGNYGYTF.